One and the same sample provided the 21 T cell receptor beta chains below, sequenced in a study of T cell responses to AZD1222 COVID-19 vaccine. The data were produced by immunoSEQ multiplex PCR, yet TCRdb's version contains in-frame clones alone and is incomplete. This table has around 260,000 clones, roughly 93% appearing once. This specimen was peripheral blood, taken on day 0 of AZD1222 vaccination. These receptors all come from an adult in good health.

The chain has TRBV28 and TRBJ1-1, with 9 positions matching TRBD1. The CDR3 consists of 13 residues. Germline CDR1 is MDHEN and CDR2 is SYDVKM. V dropped 6 bases and J dropped 6; count of bases not matched to a gene: 5. Here the CDR3 DNA reads TGTGCCAGCAGGAACAGGGGGCATCCTGAAGCTTTCTTT. Translation gives CASRNRGHPEAFF.

The chain recombines TRBV28 with TRBJ1-5; D uncertain. This CDR3 comprises 15 residues. Germline V gene lookup returns CDR1 MDHEN and CDR2 SYDVKM. Deletions cut 5 bases from V and 2 bases from J, with 13 bases between. CDR3 loop: CASSLWEQGNQPQHF. The CDR3 coding sequence is TGTGCCAGCAGTCTGTGGGAGCAAGGCAATCAGCCCCAGCATTTT.

The rearrangement joins TRBV5-1 to TRBJ2-7; TRBD1 agrees at 10 bases. CDR3 length equals 17 residues. V shed 3 bases, J shed 5 bases, and the junction held 14 bases outside the gene matches. In germline, CDR1 is SGHRS, CDR2 YFSETQ. The chain's CDR3 is CASSSPWGGTGDHEQYF. DNA of the CDR3: TGCGCCAGCAGCTCGCCGTGGGGTGGGACAGGGGACCACGAGCAGTACTTC.

The rearrangement uses TRBV5-4 and TRBJ2-1, with 8 bases aligning to TRBD2. The CDR3 length is 15 residues. After removal of 1 base from V and 5 bases from J, the junction contained 5 bases not matched to a gene. Germline CDR1 and CDR2: SGHNT and YYREEE (reference sequence). CDR3 in amino acids: CASSLYSGRDNEQFF. The CDR3 DNA reads TGTGCCAGCAGCTTGTACAGCGGGAGAGACAATGAGCAGTTCTTC.

V is TRBV9 and J is TRBJ2-1, with 10 bases identical to TRBD2. The V gene end was trimmed by 3 bases and the J gene end by 8 bases; junction bases not matched to a gene: 8. This CDR3 contains 15 residues. Germline V gives CDR1 SGDLS, CDR2 YYNGEE. CDR3 protein: CASSAGSSGSYEQFF. CDR3 coding DNA: TGTGCCAGCAGCGCCGGGTCTAGCGGGAGCTATGAGCAGTTCTTC. The whole variable domain, filled in from reference TRBV9 and TRBJ2-1, reads DSGVTQTPKHLITATGQRVTLRCSPRSGDLSVYWYQQSLDQGLQFLIQYYNGEERAKGNILERFSAQQFPDLHSELNLSSLELGDSALYFCASSAGSSGSYEQFFGPGTRLTVL.

The chain combines TRBV20-1 with TRBJ1-4; D unresolved. Looked up from germline, CDR1 is DFQATT and CDR2 is SNEGSKA (reference sequence). The V gene lost 5 bases and the J gene lost 4 bases, with 5 bases spanning the gap. There are 11 residues in the CDR3. CDR3 loop: CSAESNEKLFF. The CDR3 DNA follows: TGCAGTGCTGAGAGTAATGAAAAACTGTTTTTT.

The genes are TRBV27 and TRBJ2-7; maybe TRBD1 (6 bases). Per the germline V gene, CDR1 is MNHEY and CDR2 is SMNVEV (reference sequence). Trimming stripped 5 bases from V and 4 bases from J, with 15 bases between. There are 14 residues in the CDR3. The CDR3 spells CASSPSRGTYEQYF. The CDR3 DNA reads TGTGCCAGCAGTCCATCCAGGGGTACGTACGAGCAGTACTTC.

The chain has TRBV28 and TRBJ2-5; D uncertain. Trimming cost V 5 bases and J 5 bases, with 6 bases left between them. Germline CDR1 and CDR2: MDHEN and SYDVKM. The CDR3 is 11 amino acids. The CDR3 protein is CASSRVETQYF. In DNA, the CDR3 is TGTGCCAGCAGTAGGGTCGAGACCCAGTACTTC. Full variable domain (rest looked up from reference TRBV28 and TRBJ2-5): DVKVTQSSRYLVKRTGEKVFLECVQDMDHENMFWYRQDPGLGLRLIYFSYDVKMKEKGDIPEGYSVSREKKERFSLILESASTNQTSMYLCASSRVETQYFGPGTRLLVL.

The V gene is TRBV27, the J gene TRBJ2-7, with 13 bases identical to TRBD2. This CDR3 region has 18 residues. Germline loops: CDR1 MNHEY, CDR2 SMNVEV (reference sequence). Losses at the gene ends were 3 bases for V and 2 bases for J; bases not matched to a gene: 10. The CDR3 here is CASSFLGTSGTYPYEQYF. The CDR3 nucleotides read TGTGCCAGCAGTTTCCTAGGGACTAGCGGGACCTATCCCTACGAGCAGTACTTC.

The V gene is TRBV27, the J gene TRBJ2-5; D may be TRBD1 (5 bases). The CDR3 contains 13 residues. V lost 11 bases and J 5 bases, leaving 18 bases between the germline ends. CDR1 and CDR2 from the germline V gene are MNHEY and SMNVEV (reference sequence). Written as DNA, the CDR3 is TGTGCCGCATCCCCCACAGGCCCGGAGACCCAGTACTTC. Translated: CAASPTGPETQYF.

The chain carries TRBV28 and TRBJ2-7; no clear D gene. Germline assignment: CDR1 MDHEN and CDR2 SYDVKM. Trimming took 7 bases from V and 0 from J, leaving 13 bases between them. The CDR3 covers 14 residues. The CDR3 region is CASTPLRPSYEQYF. The CDR3 DNA follows: TGTGCCAGCACCCCCCTGCGACCCTCCTACGAGCAGTACTTC.

The V call is TRBV15, the J call TRBJ2-2; D is ambiguous. Trimming cost V 0 bases and J 6 bases, with 17 bases left between them. Germline-derived CDR1 and CDR2 are LNHNV and YYDKDF (reference sequence). The CDR3 loop spans 17 amino acids. The CDR3 DNA reads TGTGCCACCAGCAGAGATCGTGGCCCTCTGGTTCCCGGGGAGCTGTTTTTT. Its translation is CATSRDRGPLVPGELFF.

The chain is built from TRBV10-1 and TRBJ1-1; D gene unclear. Trimming took 4 bases from V and 10 from J, leaving 16 bases between them. Germline CDR1 WNHNN, CDR2 SYGVQD (reference sequence). The CDR3 contains 13 residues. The CDR3 DNA reads as TGCGCCAGCAGTGCCTCAATGGAAGGGCGAGCTTTCTTT. It is translated as CASSASMEGRAFF.

The rearrangement joins TRBV25-1 to TRBJ2-7; TRBD1 agrees at 10 bases. The CDR3 loop spans 18 amino acids. The ends lost 3 bases at V and 5 bases at J; junction bases unmatched: 16. Germline values: CDR1 MGHDK, CDR2 SYGVNS. DNA for the CDR3: TGTGCCAGCAGTGAGATAAAAAGAGGGACAGGGGATAGTAACGAGCAGTACTTC. Amino acid sequence: CASSEIKRGTGDSNEQYF.

V is TRBV7-2 and J is TRBJ2-2, with TRBD1 matching 7 bases. This CDR3 contains 14 residues. J gave up 6 bases and V 2 bases, and 3 bases lay outside the gene matches. CDR1 SGHTA and CDR2 FQGNSA come from the germline V gene. CDR3 DNA: TGTGCCAGCAGCTTACAACAGGGGCCCGGGGAGCTGTTTTTT. This translates into CASSLQQGPGELFF.

This chain links TRBV18 with TRBJ2-2, with no clear D. The V gene lost 1 base and the J gene lost 0 bases, with 12 bases spanning the gap. This CDR3 has 17 amino acids. CDR1 is KGHSH, CDR2 LQKENI, per germline. The CDR3 here is CASSPRVDPANTGELFF. For the CDR3, the DNA is TGTGCCAGCTCACCACGGGTGGATCCAGCGAACACCGGGGAGCTGTTTTTT.

V is TRBV7-3 and J is TRBJ2-3; TRBD2 matches 8 bases. Germline loops: CDR1 SGHTA, CDR2 FQGTGA. The length of the CDR3 is 14 residues. The trim removed 5 bases at V and 2 bases at J, leaving 3 bases unmatched. CDR3 nucleotides: TGTGCCAGCAGCACTAGCGGCCCCACAGATACGCAGTATTTT. Translation gives CASSTSGPTDTQYF.

This clone was detected once. This chain joins TRBV28 and TRBJ1-2; tentative D call: TRBD1 (5 bases). The CDR3 contains 12 residues. V shed 7 bases and J shed 8 bases, with 14 bases lying between them. CDR1 MDHEN and CDR2 SYDVKM come from the germline V gene. The CDR3 is CASIEAGRGYTF. CDR3 sequence (DNA): TGTGCCAGCATCGAGGCAGGGAGGGGCTACACCTTC.

The chain is built from TRBV5-1 and TRBJ1-2; perhaps TRBD1 as D (5 bases). This CDR3 comprises 15 residues. V lost 4 bases and J 5 bases, leaving 18 bases between the germline ends. Germline V gives CDR1 SGHRS, CDR2 YFSETQ. The CDR3 bases are TGCGCCAGCAGCCTAGCGGGCCCAGGGAATTATGGCTACACCTTC. It translates to CASSLAGPGNYGYTF.

The V call is TRBV6-5, the J call TRBJ1-1, with a tentative D call TRBD1 (6 bases). The CDR3 covers 14 residues. With 7 bases removed from V and 5 bases from J, the gap between germline ends came to 17 bases. The germline gives CDR1 MNHEY, CDR2 SVGAGI. CDR3 region: CASTTGAGRTEAFF. CDR3 nucleotide sequence: TGTGCCAGCACCACGGGGGCAGGGAGGACTGAAGCTTTCTTT.

The chain uses TRBV7-8 and TRBJ2-1; 9 bases are a match to TRBD2. Germline V gene lookup returns CDR1 SGHVS and CDR2 FQNEAQ. This CDR3 spans 13 amino acids. The trim removed 5 bases at V and 15 bases at J, leaving 11 bases unmatched. The CDR3 DNA is TGTGCCAGCAGCCTCCAATGGCGGGGGGGAACGTTCTTC. Amino acid sequence: CASSLQWRGGTFF.